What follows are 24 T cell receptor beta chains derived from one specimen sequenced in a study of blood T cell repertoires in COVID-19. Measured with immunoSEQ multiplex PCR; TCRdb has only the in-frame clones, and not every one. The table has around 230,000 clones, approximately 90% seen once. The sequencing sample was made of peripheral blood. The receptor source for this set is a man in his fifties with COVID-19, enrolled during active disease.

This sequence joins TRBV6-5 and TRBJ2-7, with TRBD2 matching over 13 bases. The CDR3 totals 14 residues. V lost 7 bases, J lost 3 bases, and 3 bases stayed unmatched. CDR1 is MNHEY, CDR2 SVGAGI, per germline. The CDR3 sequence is CASIRLAGGYEQYF. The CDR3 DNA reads TGTGCCAGCATCCGACTAGCGGGAGGCTACGAGCAGTACTTC.

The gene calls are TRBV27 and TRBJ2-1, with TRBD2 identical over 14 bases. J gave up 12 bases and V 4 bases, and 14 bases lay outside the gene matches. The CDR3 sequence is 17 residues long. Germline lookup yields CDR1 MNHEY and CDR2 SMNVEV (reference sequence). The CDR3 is CASSSNPGLAGVRWQFF. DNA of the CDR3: TGTGCCAGCAGTTCAAATCCGGGACTAGCGGGAGTTCGATGGCAGTTCTTC.

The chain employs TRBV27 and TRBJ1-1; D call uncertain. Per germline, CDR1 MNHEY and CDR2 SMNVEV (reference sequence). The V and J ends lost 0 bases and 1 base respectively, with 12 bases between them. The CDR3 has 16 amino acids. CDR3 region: CASSLSLGIENTEAFF. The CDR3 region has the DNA TGTGCCAGCAGTTTATCCCTCGGGATCGAGAACACTGAAGCTTTCTTT.

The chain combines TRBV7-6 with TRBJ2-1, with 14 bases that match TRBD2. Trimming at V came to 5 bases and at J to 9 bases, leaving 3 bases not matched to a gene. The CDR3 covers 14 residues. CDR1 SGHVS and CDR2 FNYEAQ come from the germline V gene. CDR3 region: CASSAGLAGGEQFF. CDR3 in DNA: TGTGCCAGCAGCGCCGGACTAGCGGGAGGTGAGCAGTTCTTC.

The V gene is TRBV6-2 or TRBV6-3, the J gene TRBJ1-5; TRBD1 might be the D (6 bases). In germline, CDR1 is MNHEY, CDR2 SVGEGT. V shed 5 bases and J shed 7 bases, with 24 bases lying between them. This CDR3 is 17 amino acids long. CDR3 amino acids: CASSPPSGGRLHQPQHF. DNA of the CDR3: TGTGCCAGCAGTCCACCCTCGGGGGGGCGCTTACACCAGCCCCAGCATTTT.

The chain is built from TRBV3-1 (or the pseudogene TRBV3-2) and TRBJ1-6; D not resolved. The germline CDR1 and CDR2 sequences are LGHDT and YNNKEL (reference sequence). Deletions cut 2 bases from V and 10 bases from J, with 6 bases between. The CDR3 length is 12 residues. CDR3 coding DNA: TGTGCCAGCAGCCAACACTCGTCACCCCTCCACTTT. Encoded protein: CASSQHSSPLHF.

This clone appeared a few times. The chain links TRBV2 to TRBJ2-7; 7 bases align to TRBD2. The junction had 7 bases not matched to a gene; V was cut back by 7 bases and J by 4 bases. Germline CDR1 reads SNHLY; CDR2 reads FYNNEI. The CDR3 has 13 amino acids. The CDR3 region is CASTVSGKYEQYF. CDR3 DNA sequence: TGTGCCAGCACCGTAAGCGGGAAATACGAGCAGTACTTC.

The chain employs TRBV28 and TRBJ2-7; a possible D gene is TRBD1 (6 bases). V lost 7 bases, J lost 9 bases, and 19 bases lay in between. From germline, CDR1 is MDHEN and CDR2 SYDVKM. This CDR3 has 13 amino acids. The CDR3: CASTPGHELGQYF. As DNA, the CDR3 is TGTGCCAGCACACCGGGACATGAGTTGGGGCAGTACTTC.

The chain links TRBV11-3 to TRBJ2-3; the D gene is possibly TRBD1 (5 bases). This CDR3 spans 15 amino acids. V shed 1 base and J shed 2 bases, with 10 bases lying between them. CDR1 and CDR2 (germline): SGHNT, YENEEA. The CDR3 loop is CASSLGGALTDTQYF. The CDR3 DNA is TGTGCCAGCAGCTTAGGTGGGGCCCTCACAGATACGCAGTATTTT.

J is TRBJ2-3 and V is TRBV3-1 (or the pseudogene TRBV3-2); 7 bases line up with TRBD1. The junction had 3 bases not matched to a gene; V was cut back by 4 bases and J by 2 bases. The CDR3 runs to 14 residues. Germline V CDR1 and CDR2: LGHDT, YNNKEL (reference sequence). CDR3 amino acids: CASSLRGNTDTQYF. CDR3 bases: TGTGCCAGCAGCCTCAGGGGGAACACAGATACGCAGTATTTT.

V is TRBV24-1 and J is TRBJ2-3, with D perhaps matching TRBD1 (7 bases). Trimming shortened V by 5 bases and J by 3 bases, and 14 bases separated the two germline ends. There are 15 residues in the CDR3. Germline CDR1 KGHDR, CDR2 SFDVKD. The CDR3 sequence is CATSGGRGVTDTQYF. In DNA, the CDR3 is TGTGCCACCAGTGGGGGCAGGGGGGTGACAGATACGCAGTATTTT.

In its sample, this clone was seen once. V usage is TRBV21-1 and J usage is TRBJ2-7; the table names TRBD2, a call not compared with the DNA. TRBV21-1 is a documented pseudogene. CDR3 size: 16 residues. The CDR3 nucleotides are TGTGCCAGCAGCAAATTAGGAGTAAGCCTATTATACGAGCAGTACTTC. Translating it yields CASSKLGVSLLYEQYF.

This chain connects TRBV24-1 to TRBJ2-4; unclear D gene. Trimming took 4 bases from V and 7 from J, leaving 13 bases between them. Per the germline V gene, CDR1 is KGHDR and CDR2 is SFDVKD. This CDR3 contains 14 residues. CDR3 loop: CATSDLPPRNIQYF. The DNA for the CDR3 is TGTGCCACCAGTGACCTCCCCCCACGGAACATTCAGTACTTC.

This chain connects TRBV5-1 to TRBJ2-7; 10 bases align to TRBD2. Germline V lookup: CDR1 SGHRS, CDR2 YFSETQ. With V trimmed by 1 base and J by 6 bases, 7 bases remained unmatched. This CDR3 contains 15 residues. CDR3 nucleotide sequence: TGCGCCAGCAGCTTGTCCCTAGCGGGAGTTGGCGAGCAGTACTTC. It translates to CASSLSLAGVGEQYF.

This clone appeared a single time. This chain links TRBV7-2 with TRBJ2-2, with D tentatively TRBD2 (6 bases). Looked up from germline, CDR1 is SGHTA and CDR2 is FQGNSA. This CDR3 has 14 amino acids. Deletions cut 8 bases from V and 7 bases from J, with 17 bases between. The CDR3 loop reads CASVPWARGGELFF. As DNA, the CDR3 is TGTGCCAGCGTCCCATGGGCGCGGGGCGGGGAGCTGTTTTTT.

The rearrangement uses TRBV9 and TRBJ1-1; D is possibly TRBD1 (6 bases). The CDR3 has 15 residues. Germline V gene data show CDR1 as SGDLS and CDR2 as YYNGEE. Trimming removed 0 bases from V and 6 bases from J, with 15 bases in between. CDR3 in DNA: TGTGCCAGCAGCGTAGATCCGAGCAGGGGTGCTGAAGCTTTCTTT. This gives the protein CASSVDPSRGAEAFF.

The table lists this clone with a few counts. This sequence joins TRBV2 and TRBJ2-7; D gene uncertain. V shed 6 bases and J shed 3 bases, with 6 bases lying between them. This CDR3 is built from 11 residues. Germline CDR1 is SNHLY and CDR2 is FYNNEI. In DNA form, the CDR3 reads TGTGCCAGCAGCCCAAACTACGAGCAGTACTTC. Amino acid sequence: CASSPNYEQYF.

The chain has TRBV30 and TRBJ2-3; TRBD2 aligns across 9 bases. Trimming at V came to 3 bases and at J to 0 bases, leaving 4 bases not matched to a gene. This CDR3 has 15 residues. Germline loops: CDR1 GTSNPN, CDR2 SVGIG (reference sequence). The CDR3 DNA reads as TGTGCCTGGAGGCGCGGGGGGGTTAGCACAGATACGCAGTATTTT. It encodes CAWRRGGVSTDTQYF.

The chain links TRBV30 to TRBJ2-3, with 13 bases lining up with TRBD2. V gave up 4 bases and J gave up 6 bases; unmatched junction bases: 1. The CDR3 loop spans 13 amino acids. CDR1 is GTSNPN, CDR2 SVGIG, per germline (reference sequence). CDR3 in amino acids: CAWKTSGGDTQYF. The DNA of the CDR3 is TGTGCCTGGAAGACTAGCGGGGGGGATACGCAGTATTTT.

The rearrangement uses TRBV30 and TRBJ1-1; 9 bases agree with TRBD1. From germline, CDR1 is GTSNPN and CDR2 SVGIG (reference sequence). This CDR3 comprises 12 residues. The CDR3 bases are TGTGCTTCAGAAACAGGGGGCGTGTCAGCTTTCTTT. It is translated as CASETGGVSAFF.

In nucleotides, the CDR3 is TGCAGTGCTAGTCCTCAAGGACTAGCCTACGAGCAGTACTTC. This gives the protein CSASPQGLAYEQYF. The chain combines TRBV20-1 with TRBJ2-7, with TRBD2 identical over 7 bases. Germline lookup yields CDR1 DFQATT and CDR2 SNEGSKA (reference sequence). The CDR3 has 14 residues. Trimming removed 3 bases from V and 2 bases from J; junction bases left unmatched: 7.

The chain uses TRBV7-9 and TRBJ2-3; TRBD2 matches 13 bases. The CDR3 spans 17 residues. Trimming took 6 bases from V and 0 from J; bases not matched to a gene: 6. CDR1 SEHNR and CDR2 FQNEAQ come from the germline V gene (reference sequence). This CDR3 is CASRGLAGDTSTDTQYF. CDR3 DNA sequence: TGTGCCAGCAGAGGACTAGCGGGGGATACTAGCACAGATACGCAGTATTTT.

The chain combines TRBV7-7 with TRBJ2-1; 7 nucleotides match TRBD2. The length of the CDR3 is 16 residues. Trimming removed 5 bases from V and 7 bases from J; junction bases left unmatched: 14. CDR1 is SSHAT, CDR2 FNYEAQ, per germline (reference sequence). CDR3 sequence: CASSPLTSLSRNEQFF. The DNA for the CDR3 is TGTGCCAGCAGCCCACTGACTAGCTTGTCGAGGAATGAGCAGTTCTTC.

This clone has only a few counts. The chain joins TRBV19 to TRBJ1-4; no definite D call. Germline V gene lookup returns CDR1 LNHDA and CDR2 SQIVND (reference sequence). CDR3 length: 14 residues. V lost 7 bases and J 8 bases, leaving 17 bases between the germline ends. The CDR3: CASKLLGDGEKLFF. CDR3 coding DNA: TGTGCCAGTAAATTGCTCGGGGATGGCGAAAAACTGTTTTTT.